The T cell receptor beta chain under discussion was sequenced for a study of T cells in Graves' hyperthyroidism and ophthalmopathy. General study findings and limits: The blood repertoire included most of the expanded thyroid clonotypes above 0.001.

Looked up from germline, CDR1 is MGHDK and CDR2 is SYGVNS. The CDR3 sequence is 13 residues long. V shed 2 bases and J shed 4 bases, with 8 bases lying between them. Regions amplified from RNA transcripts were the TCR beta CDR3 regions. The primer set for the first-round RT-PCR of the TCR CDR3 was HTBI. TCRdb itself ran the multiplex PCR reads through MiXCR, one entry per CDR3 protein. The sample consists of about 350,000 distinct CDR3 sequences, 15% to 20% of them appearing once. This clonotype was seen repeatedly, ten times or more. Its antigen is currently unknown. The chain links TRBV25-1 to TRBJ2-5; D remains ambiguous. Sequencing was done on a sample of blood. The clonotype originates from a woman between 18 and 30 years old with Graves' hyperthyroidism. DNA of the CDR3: TGTGCCAGCAGTGAAGAGGAACGAGAGACCCAGTACTTC. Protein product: CASSEEERETQYF.